This T cell receptor beta chain was found in a study of technical replicates of blood from a handful of donors. The CDR3 is 15 amino acids. CDR1 is SGHRS and CDR2 is YFSETQ in the germline V gene. V gave up 4 bases and J gave up 4 bases, with 14 bases separating them. The method was immunoSEQ multiplex PCR; TCRdb's version includes in-frame clones alone and lacks a portion of them. The table lists around 13,000 clones, approximately 86% of them singletons. Material: PBMCs. The TCR comes from a human donor in good health. The rearrangement uses TRBV5-1 and TRBJ2-2; perhaps TRBD2 as D (7 bases). The CDR3 loop reads CASSTGLGGTGELFF. CDR3 coding DNA: TGCGCCAGCAGCACCGGACTAGGGGGCACCGGGGAGCTGTTTTTT.